The 17 T cell receptor beta chains listed next were all sequenced from one sample in a study of T-cell reconstitution after alpha-beta-depleted transplantation in children. Unique molecular identifiers were incorporated when the TCRbeta library was constructed. TCRdb re-analysed the PCR reads in MiXCR, keeping a single row per CDR3 protein. This repertoire shows 450,000 to 600,000 distinct CDR3 sequences, 10% found once; its top ten account for approximately 2%. The sample consisted of PBMCs, taken before TCRalphabeta/CD19-depleted stem cell transplant. These receptor sequences come from a child under 10 years old with inherited bone marrow failure, due to receive a stem cell transplant.

The genes are TRBV5-6 and TRBJ2-7; a weak D match, TRBD2 (6 bases). Germline CDR1 SGHDT, CDR2 YYEEEE. CDR3 length equals 14 residues. With 4 bases removed from V and 2 bases from J, the gap between germline ends came to 13 bases. In DNA, the CDR3 is TGTGCCAGCAGCGATGCCGGGAGAGCCTACGAGCAGTACTTC. This encodes CASSDAGRAYEQYF. Full variable domain (missing parts from reference TRBV5-6 and TRBJ2-7): DAGVTQSPTHLIKTRGQQVTLRCSPKSGHDTVSWYQQALGQGPQFIFQYYEEEERQRGNFPDRFSGHQFPNYSSELNVNALLLGDSALYLCASSDAGRAYEQYFGPGTRLTVT.

The table lists this clonotype with many counts. The chain has TRBV4-1 and TRBJ1-2; 7 bases line up with TRBD1. The CDR3 has 19 residues. The germline V gene encodes CDR1 MGHRA and CDR2 YSYEKL. With V trimmed by 2 bases and J by 4 bases, 19 bases remained unmatched. This chain's CDR3 is CASSQLPMRQKQGSYGYTF. CDR3 in DNA: TGCGCCAGCAGCCAATTACCTATGCGGCAGAAACAGGGGAGCTATGGCTACACCTTC.

This clonotype occurred a few times. The chain joins TRBV12-3 or TRBV12-4 to TRBJ1-2, with TRBD1 as a possible D gene (5 bases). The CDR3 has 13 amino acids. The germline V and J ends were trimmed by 6 bases and 8 bases, with 16 bases remaining between them. As DNA, the CDR3 is TGTGCCAGCAGCTTTGGGGGGGGACGCGGCTACACCTTC. Protein product: CASSFGGGRGYTF.

Many counts were recorded for this clonotype. The chain carries TRBV10-2 and TRBJ2-1, with D maybe TRBD2 (5 bases). This CDR3 is 12 amino acids long. V lost 8 bases and J 12 bases, leaving 17 bases between the germline ends. The germline V gene encodes CDR1 WSHSY and CDR2 SAAADI. This chain's CDR3 is CASRGTRGPQFF. Written as DNA, the CDR3 is TGCGCCAGCCGGGGAACCCGCGGCCCGCAGTTCTTC.

On this clonotype itself: A read error may explain this, as a much larger clone is one base away. The J gene is TRBJ1-1, the V gene TRBV5-1, with D perhaps matching TRBD1 (5 bases). The ends were cut back, 1 base at V and 8 bases at J, with 9 bases in the middle. Germline V CDR1 and CDR2: SGHRS, YFSETQ. This CDR3 region has 12 residues. The CDR3 spells CASSLHRKEAFF. In nucleotides, the CDR3 is TGCGCCAGCAGCTTGCACAGGAAAGAAGCTTTCTTT.

The sample holds many counts of this clonotype. This chain connects TRBV10-3 to TRBJ2-1, with TRBD2 matching over 8 bases. Per the germline V gene, CDR1 is ENHRY and CDR2 is SYGVKD. The V gene end was trimmed by 7 bases and the J gene end by 3 bases; junction bases not matched to a gene: 8. The CDR3 has 15 amino acids. The CDR3 sequence is CAINNGLADYNEQFF. In DNA, the CDR3 is TGTGCCATCAATAACGGACTAGCAGACTACAATGAGCAGTTCTTC.

The chain combines TRBV5-1 with TRBJ2-2; D gene uncertain. The germline gives CDR1 SGHRS, CDR2 YFSETQ. Trimming left V 0 bases short and J 1 base short, with 7 bases between. The CDR3 is 15 amino acids. In DNA form, the CDR3 reads TGCGCCAGCAGCTTGGACCCTGGGAACACCGGGGAGCTGTTTTTT. Amino acids: CASSLDPGNTGELFF.

This clonotype was seen ten or more times. The V call is TRBV7-9, the J call TRBJ1-4, with a weak D call TRBD1 (5 bases). The CDR3 totals 17 residues. V shed 0 bases and J shed 8 bases, with 19 bases lying between them. Germline CDR1 SEHNR, CDR2 FQNEAQ (reference sequence). Written as DNA, the CDR3 is TGTGCCAGCAGCTTAGCCGGGGACGGCCCTAATGGAGAAAAACTGTTTTTT. It is translated as CASSLAGDGPNGEKLFF.

The V and J genes are TRBV25-1 and TRBJ2-7; 7 bases are a match to TRBD1. V lost 9 bases, J lost 6 bases, and 8 bases stayed unmatched. Germline V gene sequence: CDR1 MGHDK, CDR2 SYGVNS. The CDR3 covers 12 residues. For the CDR3, the DNA is TGTGCCAGTTCCGTGACAGGGCTCGAGCAGTACTTC. Translating it yields CASSVTGLEQYF.

The chain joins TRBV7-9 to TRBJ2-7; the D gene is possibly TRBD1 (5 bases). The germline V and J ends were trimmed by 5 bases and 3 bases, with 14 bases remaining between them. The CDR3 totals 14 residues. Germline CDR1 reads SEHNR; CDR2 reads FQNEAQ (reference sequence). CDR3 nucleotides: TGTGCCAGCAGCCCCGGACACCTCTTCTACGAGCAGTACTTC. Residues: CASSPGHLFYEQYF.

This clonotype was counted only a few times. The chain couples TRBV29-1 to TRBJ1-1; D ambiguous. The CDR3 is 13 amino acids. V was trimmed by 4 bases and J by 4 bases, leaving 13 bases between them. Germline CDR1 SQVTM, CDR2 ANQGSEA. The CDR3 loop is CSVASLGSTEAFF. The CDR3, as DNA: TGCAGCGTTGCTTCGTTGGGAAGCACTGAAGCTTTCTTT.

About this clonotype itself: This could be a read error, since a much larger clone is one nucleotide away. The chain has TRBV6-1 and TRBJ2-1; no clear D. Germline V gene data show CDR1 as MNHNS and CDR2 as SASEGT. The V and J ends lost 3 bases and 0 bases respectively, with 9 bases between them. The length of the CDR3 is 15 residues. The CDR3 reads CASSESSSSYNEQFF. Here the CDR3 DNA reads TGTGCCAGCAGTGAGTCCTCTAGCTCCTACAATGAGCAGTTCTTC.

The chain recombines TRBV4-1 with TRBJ2-5; D remains ambiguous. Germline V gene lookup returns CDR1 MGHRA and CDR2 YSYEKL. The V and J ends lost 4 bases and 1 base respectively, with 10 bases between them. The length of the CDR3 is 14 residues. In nucleotides, the CDR3 is TGCGCCAGCAGCCGCACTACGTCCCAAGAGACCCAGTACTTC. Translating it yields CASSRTTSQETQYF.

The J gene is TRBJ2-1, the V gene TRBV15, with D uncertain. The CDR3 is made up of 12 amino acids. V was clipped by 8 bases and J by 3 bases, with 8 bases between them. Germline assignment: CDR1 LNHNV and CDR2 YYDKDF (reference sequence). CDR3 sequence reads: CATGRSYNEQFF. CDR3 bases: TGTGCCACCGGTCGTAGCTACAATGAGCAGTTCTTC. Based on the CDR3 plus reference TRBV15 and TRBJ2-1, the full variable domain is DAMVIQNPRYQVTQFGKPVTLSCSQTLNHNVMYWYQQKSSQAPKLLFHYYDKDFNNEADTPDNFQSRRPNTSFCFLDIRSPGLGDTAMYLCATGRSYNEQFFGPGTRLTVL.

This clonotype was counted at least ten times. V gene TRBV4-3 combines with J gene TRBJ1-2; 10 bases fit TRBD1. This CDR3 contains 15 residues. CDR1 is LGHNA, CDR2 YSLEER, per germline. The junction had 4 bases not matched to a gene; V was cut back by 4 bases and J by 2 bases. The CDR3 here is CASSPRQGANYGYTF. The CDR3 DNA follows: TGCGCCAGCAGCCCTAGACAGGGGGCAAACTATGGCTACACCTTC.

This clonotype showed up many times. This chain connects TRBV11-1 to TRBJ2-3; TRBD1 agrees at 7 bases. Germline V gene data show CDR1 as SGHAT and CDR2 as FQDESV (reference sequence). J lost 2 bases, V lost 3 bases, and 23 bases had no gene match. The CDR3 length is 21 residues. CDR3 DNA sequence: TGTGCCAGCAGCTTGGCAGCCAAAGGGGACAGCGAGGAACCTGACACAGATACGCAGTATTTT. Translation gives CASSLAAKGDSEEPDTDTQYF.

Details on this clonotype: Since a much larger clone is just one base distant, this may be a read error. The rearrangement joins TRBV3-1 to TRBJ2-1; D remains unclear. The CDR3 runs to 16 residues. Germline CDR1 reads LGHDT; CDR2 reads YNNKEL (reference sequence). The DNA of the CDR3 is TGTGCCAGCTGCCAAGATTCCGTTACGTCCTACAATGAGCAGTTCTTC. Its protein product is CASCQDSVTSYNEQFF.